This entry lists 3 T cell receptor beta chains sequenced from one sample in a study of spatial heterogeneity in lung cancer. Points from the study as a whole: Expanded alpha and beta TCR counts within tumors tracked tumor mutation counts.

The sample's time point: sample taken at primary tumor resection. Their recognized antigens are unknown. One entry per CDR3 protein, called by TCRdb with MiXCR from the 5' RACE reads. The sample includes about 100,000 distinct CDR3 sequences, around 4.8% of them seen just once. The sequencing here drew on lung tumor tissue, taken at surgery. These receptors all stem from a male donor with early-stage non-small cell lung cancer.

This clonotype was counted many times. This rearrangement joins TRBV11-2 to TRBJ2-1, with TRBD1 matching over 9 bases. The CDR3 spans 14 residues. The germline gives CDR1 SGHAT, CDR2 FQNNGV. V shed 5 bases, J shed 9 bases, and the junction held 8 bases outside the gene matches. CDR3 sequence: CASSQGQGFSEQFF. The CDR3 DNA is TGTGCCAGCAGCCAGGGACAGGGCTTTAGTGAGCAGTTCTTC.

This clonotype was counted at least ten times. In DNA, the CDR3 is TGCAGCGTTGAGACTGGAGTTAGCTACGAGCAGTACTTC. Protein sequence: CSVETGVSYEQYF. The rearrangement links TRBV29-1 to TRBJ2-7; D not certain. The length of the CDR3 is 13 residues. The germline V gene has CDR1 SQVTM and CDR2 ANQGSEA. V lost 3 bases, J lost 3 bases, and 12 bases lay in between.

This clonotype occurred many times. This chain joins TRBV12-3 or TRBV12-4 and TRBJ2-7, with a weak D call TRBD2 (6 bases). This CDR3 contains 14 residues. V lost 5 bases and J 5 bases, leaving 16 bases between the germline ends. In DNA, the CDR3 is TGTGCCAGCAGTGCCGGGACTCTAGCCCACGAGCAGTACTTC. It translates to CASSAGTLAHEQYF.